These T cell receptor beta chains were read from a single sample in a study of blood T cell repertoires in COVID-19. This table comes from immunoSEQ multiplex PCR, and its TCRdb copy is limited to in-frame clones, with some not included. Among 65,000 to 95,000 clones listed, around nine tenths were seen once. The material sequenced was peripheral blood. All receptors come from a man aged 65-85 years with active or convalescent COVID-19. CDR3s include the opening cysteine and the closing phenylalanine or tryptophan. A D gene is named only where the DNA matches it firmly. Some rows have no size entry. The others give once, few or many, or a class for an expanded clone.

TRBV5-6	TRBD1	few	TRBJ1-4	TGTGCCAGCAGCGACTTTACAGGGGGCACTAATGAAAAACTGTTTTTT	CASSDFTGGTNEKLFF
TRBV7-6	.	.	TRBJ1-2	TGTGCCAGCAGCTTAGACAGGGCCACCTATGGCTACACCTTC	CASSLDRATYGYTF
TRBV19	.	.	TRBJ1-1	TGTGCCAGTAGTATAGCGCGGGTGTTAATGGGGTCGAACACTGAAGCTTTCTTT	CASSIARVLMGSNTEAFF
TRBV5-1	.	.	TRBJ2-3	TGCGCCAGCAGCTTCGGGACTCCGGGGGATACGCAGTATTTT	CASSFGTPGDTQYF
TRBV27	.	.	TRBJ2-7	TGTGCCAGCAGCCGACTCGACGGACTCTACGAGCAGTACTTC	CASSRLDGLYEQYF
TRBV28	TRBD2	.	TRBJ2-1	TGTGCCAGCTGGGTTAGCGGGGGGAACAATGAGCAGTTCTTC	CASWVSGGNNEQFF
TRBV11-3	TRBD1	.	TRBJ1-2	TGTGCCAGCAGCTTAGTAGGTCAGTGGGACAGCCAGCATGGCTATACCTTC	CASSLVGQWDSQHGYTF
TRBV2	TRBD1	.	TRBJ1-1	TGTGCCACTACCTCCGGGACAGGGGGCGGGGGAGCTTTCTTT	CATTSGTGGGGAFF
TRBV18	.	few	TRBJ1-2	TGTGCCAGCTCACCTTTGGCCGGGGGGCTTGGCTATGGCTACACCTTC	CASSPLAGGLGYGYTF
TRBV21-1	.	.	TRBJ2-2	TGTGCCAGCAGCAAACAGGGGGCCGGGGAGCTGTTTTTT	CASSKQGAGELFF
TRBV9	.	.	TRBJ1-1	TGTGCCAGCAGCGCCGCGACCCTCTTAACAGGGCCCACTGGGAACACTGAAGCTTTCTTT	CASSAATLLTGPTGNTEAFF
TRBV6-5	.	.	TRBJ1-5	TGTGCCAGCAGTTCTACATGGCCCGCGGGGGGTCAGCCCCAGCATTTT	CASSSTWPAGGQPQHF
TRBV9	.	few	TRBJ1-3	TGTGCCAGCACCCTAAACAGCTTATCCTCTGGAAACACCATATATTTT	CASTLNSLSSGNTIYF
TRBV29-1	.	.	TRBJ1-2	TGCAGCGTTGGCCTAGGACAGAAACGATATGGCTACACCTTC	CSVGLGQKRYGYTF
TRBV2	.	.	TRBJ2-6	TGTGCCAGCAGTGTGGGGGGAACTGGGGCCAACGTCCTGACTTTC	CASSVGGTGANVLTF
TRBV7-9	.	.	TRBJ1-5	TGTGCCAGCAGCTTAGGGGGAGTCAATCAGCCCCAGCATTTT	CASSLGGVNQPQHF
TRBV19	TRBD1	.	TRBJ1-3	TGTGCCAGTACCCGACAGGGGCCCGGAAACACCATATATTTT	CASTRQGPGNTIYF
TRBV7-6	.	.	TRBJ2-7	TGTGCCAGCAGCTCAGGGGATCTCGTCGAGCAGTACTTC	CASSSGDLVEQYF
TRBV19	TRBD1	.	TRBJ1-5	TGTGCCAGTAGGGTCCAGGGGGCGAGTCAGCCCCAGCATTTT	CASRVQGASQPQHF
TRBV9	TRBD2	.	TRBJ2-1	TGTGCCAGCAGCCACGGAGCGGGGGGGGTCTGGAATGAGCAGTTCTTC	CASSHGAGGVWNEQFF
TRBV4-2	.	.	TRBJ1-4	TGTGCCAGCAGCCATCCGGGGGGGGAAGAAAAACTGTTTTTT	CASSHPGGEEKLFF
TRBV5-8	TRBD1	.	TRBJ1-5	TGTGCCAGCAGCTTAACCGGGACAGAGCCTAATCAGCCCCAGCATTTT	CASSLTGTEPNQPQHF
TRBV2	TRBD1	.	TRBJ1-4	TGTGCCAGCAGTGTGTGGACAGGGGCTAATGAAAAACTGTTTTTT	CASSVWTGANEKLFF
TRBV10-3	TRBD1	.	TRBJ1-1	TGTGCCATCAGTGAGGCAGGGGGGACTGAAGCTTTCTTT	CAISEAGGTEAFF
TRBV12-5	TRBD1	.	TRBJ1-2	TGTGCTAGTGGTTTGGTAACTTTGGCAGGGGGCGGTATAAAGCATGGCTACACCTTC	CASGLVTLAGGGIKHGYTF
TRBV4-1	.	.	TRBJ2-7	TGCGCCAGCAGCCAAGATCCCCGGGGATCGCAAAGCGAGCAGTACTTC	CASSQDPRGSQSEQYF
TRBV3-1/TRBV3-2	.	.	TRBJ1-5	TGTGCCAGCAGCCAGCAAGACACTGTCGGCAATCAGCCCCAGCATTTT	CASSQQDTVGNQPQHF
TRBV9	.	.	TRBJ2-7	TGTGCCAGCAGCCTGAAAGGGAGTTTTTCCTACGAGCAGTACTTC	CASSLKGSFSYEQYF
TRBV2	.	few	TRBJ1-2	TGTGCCAGCATGGGAGGGGGTAACTATGGCTACACCTTC	CASMGGGNYGYTF
TRBV7-2	.	few	TRBJ1-1	TGTGCCAGCAGCGCATGGGGGGTAGGGAACACTGAAGCTTTCTTT	CASSAWGVGNTEAFF
TRBV19	TRBD1	.	TRBJ1-6	TGTGCCAGTAGGACTTCGGACAGGGAAGGATCACCCCTCCACTTT	CASRTSDREGSPLHF
TRBV7-3	.	once	TRBJ2-5	TGTGCCAGCAGCTTATTGCGGGGGCCCTACCAAGAGACCCAGTACTTC	CASSLLRGPYQETQYF
TRBV29-1	.	.	TRBJ1-2	TGCAGCGCTTCCCTGGTGAACGGGGGGGAATTGGGCTACACCTTC	CSASLVNGGELGYTF
TRBV28	TRBD2	.	TRBJ2-1	TGTGCCAGCAGTTTCCCTAGCGGGGGGGCCCGGGAGCAGTTCTTC	CASSFPSGGAREQFF